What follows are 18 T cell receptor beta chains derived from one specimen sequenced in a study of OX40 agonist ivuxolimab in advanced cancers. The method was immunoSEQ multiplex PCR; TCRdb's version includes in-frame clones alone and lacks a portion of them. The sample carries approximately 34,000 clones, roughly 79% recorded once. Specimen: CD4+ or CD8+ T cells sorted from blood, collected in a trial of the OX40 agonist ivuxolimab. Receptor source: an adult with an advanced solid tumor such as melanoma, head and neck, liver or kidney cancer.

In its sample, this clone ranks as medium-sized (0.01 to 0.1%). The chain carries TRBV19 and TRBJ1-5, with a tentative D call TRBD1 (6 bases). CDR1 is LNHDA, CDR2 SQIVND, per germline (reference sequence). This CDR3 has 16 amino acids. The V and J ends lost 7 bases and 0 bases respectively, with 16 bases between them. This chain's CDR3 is CASTTQGGPSNQPQHF. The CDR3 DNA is TGTGCCAGTACCACACAGGGTGGCCCTAGCAATCAGCCCCAGCATTTT.

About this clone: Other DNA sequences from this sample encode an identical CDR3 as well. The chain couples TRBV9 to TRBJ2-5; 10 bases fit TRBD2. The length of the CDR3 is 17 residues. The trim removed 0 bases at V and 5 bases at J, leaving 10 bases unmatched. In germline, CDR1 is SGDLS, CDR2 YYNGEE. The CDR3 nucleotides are TGTGCCAGCAGCGTAGGGGCTAGCGGGAGCTTGGGGGAGACCCAGTACTTC. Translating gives CASSVGASGSLGETQYF.

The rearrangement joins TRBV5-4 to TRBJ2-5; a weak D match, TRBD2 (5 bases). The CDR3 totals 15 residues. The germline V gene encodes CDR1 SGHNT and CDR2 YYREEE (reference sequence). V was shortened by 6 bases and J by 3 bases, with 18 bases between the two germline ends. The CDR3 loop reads CASTHAGGGKETQYF. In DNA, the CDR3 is TGTGCCAGCACCCACGCTGGCGGAGGAAAAGAGACCCAGTACTTC.

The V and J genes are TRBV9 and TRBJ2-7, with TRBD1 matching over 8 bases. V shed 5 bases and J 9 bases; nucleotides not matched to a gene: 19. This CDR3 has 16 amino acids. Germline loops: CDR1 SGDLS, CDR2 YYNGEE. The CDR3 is CASRTTKQGVSLGQYF. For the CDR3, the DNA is TGTGCCAGCAGGACCACCAAACAGGGGGTCTCCCTCGGGCAGTACTTC.

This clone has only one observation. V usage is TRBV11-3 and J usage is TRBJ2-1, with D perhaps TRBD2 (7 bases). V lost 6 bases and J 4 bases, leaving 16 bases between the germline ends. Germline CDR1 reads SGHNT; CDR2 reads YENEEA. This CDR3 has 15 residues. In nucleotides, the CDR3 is TGTGCCAGCAGTGAAGGGGGGACTACGTACAATGAGCAGTTCTTC. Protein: CASSEGGTTYNEQFF.

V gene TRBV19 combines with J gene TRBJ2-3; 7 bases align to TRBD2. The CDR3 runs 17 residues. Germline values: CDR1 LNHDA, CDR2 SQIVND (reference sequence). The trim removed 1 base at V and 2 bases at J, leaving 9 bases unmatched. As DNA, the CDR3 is TGTGCCAGTAGTATAGGTTCTAGCGGTTTTTTCACAGATACGCAGTATTTT. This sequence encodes CASSIGSSGFFTDTQYF.

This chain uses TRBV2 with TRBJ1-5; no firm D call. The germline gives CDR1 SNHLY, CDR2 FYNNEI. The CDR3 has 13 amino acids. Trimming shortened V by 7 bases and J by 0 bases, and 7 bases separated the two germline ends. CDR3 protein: CASKGDSNQPQHF. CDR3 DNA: TGTGCCAGCAAGGGCGATAGCAATCAGCCCCAGCATTTT.

The CDR3 DNA reads as TGTGCCAGCAGTGGCAGGCTGACTATGAACACTGAAGCTTTCTTT. Protein: CASSGRLTMNTEAFF. V gene TRBV2 combines with J gene TRBJ1-1, with D unclear. This CDR3 has 15 amino acids. V was pared by 4 bases and J by 0 bases, with 12 bases between. Germline V lookup: CDR1 SNHLY, CDR2 FYNNEI.

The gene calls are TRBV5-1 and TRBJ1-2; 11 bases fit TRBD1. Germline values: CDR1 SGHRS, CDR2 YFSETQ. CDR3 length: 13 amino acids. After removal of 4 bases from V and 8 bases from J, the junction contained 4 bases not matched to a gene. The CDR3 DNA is TGCGCCAGCAGCCCGGGACAGGGGGACGGCTACACCTTC. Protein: CASSPGQGDGYTF.

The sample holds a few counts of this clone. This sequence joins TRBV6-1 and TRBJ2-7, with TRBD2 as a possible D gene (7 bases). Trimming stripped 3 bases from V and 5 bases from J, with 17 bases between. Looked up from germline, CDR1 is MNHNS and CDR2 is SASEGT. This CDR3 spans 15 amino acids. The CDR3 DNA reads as TGTGCCAGCAGTGAGCGGGAGAGGGGGAGGGACGAGCAGTACTTC. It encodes CASSERERGRDEQYF.

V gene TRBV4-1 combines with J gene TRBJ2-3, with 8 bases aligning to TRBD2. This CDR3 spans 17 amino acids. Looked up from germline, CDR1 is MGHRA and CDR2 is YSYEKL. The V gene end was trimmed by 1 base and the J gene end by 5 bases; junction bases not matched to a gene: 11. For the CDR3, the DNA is TGCGCCAGCAGCCAAGGGGGCCTCGGGGGGGTTGTAGATACGCAGTATTTT. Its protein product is CASSQGGLGGVVDTQYF.

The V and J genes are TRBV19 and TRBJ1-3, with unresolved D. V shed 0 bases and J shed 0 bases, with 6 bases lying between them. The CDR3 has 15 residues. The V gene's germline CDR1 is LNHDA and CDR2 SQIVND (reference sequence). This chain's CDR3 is CASSIDLSSGNTIYF. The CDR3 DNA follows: TGTGCCAGTAGTATAGATCTGAGCTCTGGAAACACCATATATTTT. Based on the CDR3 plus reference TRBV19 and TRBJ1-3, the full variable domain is DGGITQSPKYLFRKEGQNVTLSCEQNLNHDAMYWYRQDPGQGLRLIYYSQIVNDFQKGDIAEGYSVSREKKESFPLTVTSAQKNPTAFYLCASSIDLSSGNTIYFGEGSWLTVV.

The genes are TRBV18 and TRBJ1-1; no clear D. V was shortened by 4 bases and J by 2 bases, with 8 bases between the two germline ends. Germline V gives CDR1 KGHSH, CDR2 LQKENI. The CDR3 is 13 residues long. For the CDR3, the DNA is TGTGCCAGCTCACGAACCGAAAACACTGAAGCTTTCTTT. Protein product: CASSRTENTEAFF. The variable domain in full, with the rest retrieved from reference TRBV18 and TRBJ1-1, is NAGVMQNPRHLVRRRGQEARLRCSPMKGHSHVYWYRQLPEEGLKFMVYLQKENIIDESGMPKERFSAEFPKEGPSILRIQQVVRGDSAAYFCASSRTENTEAFFGQGTRLTVV.

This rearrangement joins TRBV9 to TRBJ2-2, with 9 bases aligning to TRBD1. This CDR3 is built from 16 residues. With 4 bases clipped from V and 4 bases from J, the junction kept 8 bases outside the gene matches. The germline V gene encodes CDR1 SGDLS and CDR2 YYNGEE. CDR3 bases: TGTGCCAGCAGCCCGCGGACAGGGGCGGTCACCGGGGAGCTGTTTTTT. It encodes CASSPRTGAVTGELFF.

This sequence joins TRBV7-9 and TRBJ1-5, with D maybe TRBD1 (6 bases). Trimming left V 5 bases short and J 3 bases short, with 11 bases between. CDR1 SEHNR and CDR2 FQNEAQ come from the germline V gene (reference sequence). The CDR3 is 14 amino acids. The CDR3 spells CASSRGNDNQPQHF. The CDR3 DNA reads TGTGCCAGCAGCAGGGGGAATGACAATCAGCCCCAGCATTTT.

Written as DNA, the CDR3 is TGTGCCAGCAGCTTAGCCCCGCGTGGCTCCTACGAGCAGTACTTC. This translates into CASSLAPRGSYEQYF. This chain connects TRBV7-9 to TRBJ2-7, with D uncertain. This CDR3 comprises 15 residues. Germline V gene lookup returns CDR1 SEHNR and CDR2 FQNEAQ (reference sequence). V gave up 0 bases and J gave up 0 bases, with 9 bases separating them.

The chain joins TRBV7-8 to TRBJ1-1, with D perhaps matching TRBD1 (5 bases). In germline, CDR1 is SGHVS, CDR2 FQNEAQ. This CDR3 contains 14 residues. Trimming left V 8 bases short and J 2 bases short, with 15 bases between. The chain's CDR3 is CASAAGQGNTEAFF. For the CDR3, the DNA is TGTGCCAGCGCGGCCGGGCAGGGAAACACTGAAGCTTTCTTT.

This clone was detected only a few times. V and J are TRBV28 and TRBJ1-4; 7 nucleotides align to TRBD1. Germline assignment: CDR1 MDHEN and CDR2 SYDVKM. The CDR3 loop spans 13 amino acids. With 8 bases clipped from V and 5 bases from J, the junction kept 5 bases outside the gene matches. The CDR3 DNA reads TGTGCCAGCCGTACACAGGGGAATGAAAAACTGTTTTTT. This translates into CASRTQGNEKLFF.